Sequencing of this T cell receptor (beta chain) was carried out in a study of cytomegalovirus exposure and HLA in healthy donors. The germline V gene has CDR1 SNHLY and CDR2 FYNNEI. The J segment lost 0 bases and the V segment lost 8 bases, leaving 5 bases of the junction unmatched. There are 14 residues in the CDR3. Comments on this clone: Its cognate antigen is unknown.

PCR was performed using 60 Vbeta and 13 Jbeta primers. Using immunoSEQ multiplex PCR, the repertoire was profiled, and TCRdb retains in-frame clones only, with some absent. The data show some 270,000 clones, approximately 91% seen once. General study results and limits: In vitro checks showed that three CMV-associated chains really do target CMV antigens. The authors enumerated around 150 TCR beta chains as linked to cytomegalovirus. It was reported in a later analysis that an Asian-associated ancestry cluster showed fewer N-insertions than the 666-donor mean.

This chain joins TRBV2 and TRBJ2-7, with 9 bases fitting TRBD1. The sequenced sample was PBMCs. This clonotype originated in a girl aged 2-10 years in good health and CMV-seronegative. CDR3 DNA: TGTGCCAGCCGGACAGGGGCAATCTCCTACGAGCAGTACTTC. The encoded protein is CASRTGAISYEQYF.